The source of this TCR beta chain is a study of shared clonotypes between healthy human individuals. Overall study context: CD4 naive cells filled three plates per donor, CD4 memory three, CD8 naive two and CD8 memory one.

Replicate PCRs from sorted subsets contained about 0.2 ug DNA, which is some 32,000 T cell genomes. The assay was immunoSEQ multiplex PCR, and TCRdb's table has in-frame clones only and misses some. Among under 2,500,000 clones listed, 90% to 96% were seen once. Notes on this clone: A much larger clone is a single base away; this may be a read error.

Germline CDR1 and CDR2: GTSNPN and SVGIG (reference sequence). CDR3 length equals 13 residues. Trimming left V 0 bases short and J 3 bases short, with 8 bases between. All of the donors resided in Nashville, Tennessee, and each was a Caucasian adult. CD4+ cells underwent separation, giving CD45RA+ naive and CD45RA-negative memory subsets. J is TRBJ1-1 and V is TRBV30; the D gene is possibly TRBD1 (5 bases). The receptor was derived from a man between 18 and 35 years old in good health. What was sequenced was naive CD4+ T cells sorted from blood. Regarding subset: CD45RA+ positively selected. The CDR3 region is CAWSVQVDTEAFF. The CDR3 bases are TGTGCCTGGAGTGTACAGGTGGACACTGAAGCTTTCTTT.